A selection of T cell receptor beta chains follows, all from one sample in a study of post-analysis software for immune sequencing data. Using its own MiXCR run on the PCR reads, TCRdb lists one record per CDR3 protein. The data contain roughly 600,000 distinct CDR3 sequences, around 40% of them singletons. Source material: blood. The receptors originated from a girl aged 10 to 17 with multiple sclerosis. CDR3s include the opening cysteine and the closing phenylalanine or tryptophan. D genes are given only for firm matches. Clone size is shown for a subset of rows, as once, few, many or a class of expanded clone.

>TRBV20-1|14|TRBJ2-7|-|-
CSAPGTASSYEQYF
TGCAGTGCCCCCGGGACGGCTAGCTCCTACGAGCAGTACTTC
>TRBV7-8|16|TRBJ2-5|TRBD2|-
CASSPKTAGAGETQYF
TGTGCCAGCAGCCCAAAGACAGCGGGGGCAGGGGAGACCCAGTACTTC
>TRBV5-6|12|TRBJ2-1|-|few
CASSFLGNEQFF
TGTGCCAGCAGCTTTCTAGGCAATGAGCAGTTCTTC
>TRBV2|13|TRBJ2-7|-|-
CASTGQSGYEQYF
TGTGCCAGCACGGGGCAGTCAGGGTACGAGCAGTACTTC
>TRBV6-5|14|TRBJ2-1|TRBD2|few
CASSLTSAYNEQFF
TGTGCCAGCAGTTTGACTAGCGCTTACAATGAGCAGTTCTTC
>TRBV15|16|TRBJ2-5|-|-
CATSRDIKTGSLTQYF
TGTGCCACCAGCAGAGATATAAAGACCGGGTCTCTGACCCAGTACTTC
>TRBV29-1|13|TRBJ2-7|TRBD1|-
CSAGQASYNEQYF
TGCAGCGCCGGACAGGCATCCTACAATGAGCAGTACTTC
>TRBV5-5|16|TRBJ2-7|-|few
CASSLDRTPFLGEQYF
TGTGCCAGCAGCTTGGATCGGACCCCGTTCTTGGGCGAGCAGTACTTC
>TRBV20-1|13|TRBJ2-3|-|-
CSACSVSTDTQYF
TGCAGTGCTTGTAGCGTAAGCACAGATACGCAGTATTTT
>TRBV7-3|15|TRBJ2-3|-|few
CASSLTRRETDTQYF
TGTGCCAGCAGCTTAACGCGACGAGAAACAGATACGCAGTATTTT
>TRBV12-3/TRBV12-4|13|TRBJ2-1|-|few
CASHGQTVNEQFF
TGTGCCAGCCATGGACAGACCGTTAATGAGCAGTTCTTC
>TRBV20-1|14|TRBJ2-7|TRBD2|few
CSANRAGGPDEQYF
TGCAGTGCTAATAGAGCGGGAGGGCCCGACGAGCAGTACTTC
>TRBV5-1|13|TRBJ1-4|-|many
CASSSDSSEKLFF
TGCGCCAGCAGCTCAGACTCCTCCGAAAAACTGTTTTTT
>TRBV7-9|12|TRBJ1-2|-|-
CASSLDRYGYTF
TGTGCCAGCAGCTTAGATCGCTATGGCTACACCTTC
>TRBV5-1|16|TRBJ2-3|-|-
CASSQALGALGDTQYF
TGCGCCAGCAGCCAGGCTCTAGGGGCCCTCGGAGATACGCAGTATTTT
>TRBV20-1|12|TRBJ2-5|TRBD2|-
CSGGVAGETQYF
TGCAGTGGCGGGGTAGCGGGAGAGACCCAGTACTTC
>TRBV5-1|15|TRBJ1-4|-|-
CASSSRQSLDEKLFF
TGCGCCAGCAGCAGCCGACAGAGTTTGGATGAAAAACTGTTTTTT
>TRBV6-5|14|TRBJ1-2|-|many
CASSPTGTAYGYTF
TGTGCCAGCAGTCCGACCGGGACGGCCTATGGCTACACCTTC
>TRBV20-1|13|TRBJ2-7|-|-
CSAIGQGHNTQYF
TGCAGTGCTATAGGGCAGGGGCACAACACCCAGTACTTC
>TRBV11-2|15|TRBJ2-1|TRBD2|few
CASKIGTSGVNEQFF
TGTGCCAGCAAGATCGGGACTAGCGGGGTCAATGAGCAGTTCTTC